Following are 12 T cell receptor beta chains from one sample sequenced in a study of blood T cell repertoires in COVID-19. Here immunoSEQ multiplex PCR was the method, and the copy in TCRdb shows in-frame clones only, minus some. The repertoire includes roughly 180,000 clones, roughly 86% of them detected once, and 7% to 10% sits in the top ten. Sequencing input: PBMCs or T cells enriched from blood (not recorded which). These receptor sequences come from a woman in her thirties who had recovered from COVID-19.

CDR3 sequence reads: CASSLASGTYEQYF. Here the CDR3 DNA reads TGTGCCAGCAGTTTGGCTAGCGGGACCTACGAGCAGTACTTC. The chain combines TRBV28 with TRBJ2-7; 9 bases line up with TRBD2. The CDR3 has 14 residues. V was pared by 3 bases and J by 2 bases, with 2 bases of the junction left unmatched. Germline V CDR1 and CDR2: MDHEN, SYDVKM.

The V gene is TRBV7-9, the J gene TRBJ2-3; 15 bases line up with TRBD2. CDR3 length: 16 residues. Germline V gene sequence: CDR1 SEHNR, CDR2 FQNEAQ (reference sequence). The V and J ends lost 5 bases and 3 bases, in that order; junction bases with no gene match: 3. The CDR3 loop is CASSPGLAGGTDTQYF. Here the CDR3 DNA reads TGTGCCAGCAGCCCAGGACTAGCGGGAGGGACAGATACGCAGTATTTT.

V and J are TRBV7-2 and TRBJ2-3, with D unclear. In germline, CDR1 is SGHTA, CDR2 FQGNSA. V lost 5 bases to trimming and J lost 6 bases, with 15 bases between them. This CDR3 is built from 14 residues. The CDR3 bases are TGTGCCAGCAGCCCAGAAACGCTCGTGGATACGCAGTATTTT. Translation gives CASSPETLVDTQYF.

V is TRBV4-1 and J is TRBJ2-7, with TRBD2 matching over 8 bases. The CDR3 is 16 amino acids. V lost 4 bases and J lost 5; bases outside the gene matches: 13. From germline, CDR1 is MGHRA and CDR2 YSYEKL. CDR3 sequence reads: CASSPNVGLAVHEQYF. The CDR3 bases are TGCGCCAGCAGCCCAAACGTTGGACTAGCTGTCCACGAGCAGTACTTC.

The CDR3 loop reads CASSTRGNTEAFF. CDR3 in DNA: TGTGCCAGCAGTACCAGGGGGAACACTGAAGCTTTCTTT. The chain uses TRBV6-5 and TRBJ1-1, with a tentative D call TRBD1 (6 bases). The CDR3 runs to 13 residues. Germline V gene sequence: CDR1 MNHEY, CDR2 SVGAGI. Trimming pared 5 bases from V and 1 base from J, leaving 8 bases between.

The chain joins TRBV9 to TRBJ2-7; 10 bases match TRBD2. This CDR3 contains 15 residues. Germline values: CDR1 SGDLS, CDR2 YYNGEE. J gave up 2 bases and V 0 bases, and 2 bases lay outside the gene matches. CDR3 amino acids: CASSVVAGGTYEQYF. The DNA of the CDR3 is TGTGCCAGCAGCGTAGTAGCGGGAGGAACCTACGAGCAGTACTTC.

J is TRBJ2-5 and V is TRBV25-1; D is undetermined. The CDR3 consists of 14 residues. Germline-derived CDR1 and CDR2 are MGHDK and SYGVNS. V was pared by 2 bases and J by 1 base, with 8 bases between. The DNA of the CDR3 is TGTGCCAGCAGTGAAAAAACAGTCCAAGAGACCCAGTACTTC. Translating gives CASSEKTVQETQYF.

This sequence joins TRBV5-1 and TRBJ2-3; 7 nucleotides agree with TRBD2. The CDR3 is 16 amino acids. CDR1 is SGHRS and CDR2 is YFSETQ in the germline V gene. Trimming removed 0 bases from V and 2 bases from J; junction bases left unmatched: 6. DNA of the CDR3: TGCGCCAGCAGCTTGGAGGCTAGCGGCCCCACAGATACGCAGTATTTT. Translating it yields CASSLEASGPTDTQYF. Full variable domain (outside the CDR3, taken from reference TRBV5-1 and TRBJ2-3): KAGVTQTPRYLIKTRGQQVTLSCSPISGHRSVSWYQQTPGQGLQFLFEYFSETQRNKGNFPGRFSGRQFSNSRSEMNVSTLELGDSALYLCASSLEASGPTDTQYFGPGTRLTVL.

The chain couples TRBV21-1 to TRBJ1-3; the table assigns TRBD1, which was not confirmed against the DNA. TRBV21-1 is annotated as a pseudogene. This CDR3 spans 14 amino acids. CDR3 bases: TGTGCCAGCGAGGGACAGAGCTCTGGAAACACCATATATTTT. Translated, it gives CASEGQSSGNTIYF.

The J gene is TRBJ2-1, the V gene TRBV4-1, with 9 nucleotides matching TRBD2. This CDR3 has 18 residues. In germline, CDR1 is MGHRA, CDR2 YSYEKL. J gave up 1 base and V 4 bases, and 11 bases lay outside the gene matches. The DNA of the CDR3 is TGCGCCAGCAGCCCCGCAGATTTAGCGGGAGCGTCCTACAATGAGCAGTTCTTC. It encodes CASSPADLAGASYNEQFF.

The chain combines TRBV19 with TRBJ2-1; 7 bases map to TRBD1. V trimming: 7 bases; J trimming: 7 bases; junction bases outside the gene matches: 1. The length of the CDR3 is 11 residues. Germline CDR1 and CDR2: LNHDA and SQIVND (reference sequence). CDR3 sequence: CASTTGNEQFF. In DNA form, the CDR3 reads TGTGCCAGTACGACAGGGAATGAGCAGTTCTTC.

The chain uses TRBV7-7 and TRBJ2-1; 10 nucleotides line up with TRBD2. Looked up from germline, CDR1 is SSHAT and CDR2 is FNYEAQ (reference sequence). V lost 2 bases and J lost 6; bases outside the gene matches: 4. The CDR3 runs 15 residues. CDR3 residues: CASSLSGRGPNEQFF. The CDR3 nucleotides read TGTGCCAGCAGCTTAAGCGGGAGGGGACCCAATGAGCAGTTCTTC.